This T cell receptor (beta chain) was sequenced for a study of T cell responses to AZD1222 COVID-19 vaccine. As for the study in general: Second doses were pooled across both intervals (about 4 or about 12 weeks).

Study observations and caveats: At study baseline, merely six AZD1222 recipients were seropositive.

The protocol was immunoSEQ multiplex PCR, while the TCRdb copy is restricted to in-frame clones and leaves out a portion. The table shows some 130,000 clones, with 70% to 90% occurring only once. In its sample, this clone was seen once. The antigen remains unidentified. The sample consisted of peripheral blood, taken on day 0 of AZD1222 vaccination. This TCR came from an adult in good health.

CDR3 sequence reads: CASSKRPYNEQFF. CDR3 sequence (DNA): TGTGCCAGCAGCAAACGACCCTACAATGAGCAGTTCTTC. The rearrangement links TRBV21-1 to TRBJ2-1. TRBV21-1 is shown as a pseudogene. This CDR3 spans 13 amino acids.